These 26 T cell receptor beta chains were all obtained from the same sample, sequenced in a study of T cell repertoires in cytomegalovirus infection. Their antigens remain unidentified. TCRdb re-analysed the reads in MiXCR, keeping a single row per CDR3 protein. The sample contains about 770,000 distinct CDR3 sequences, 25% to 35% of which appear only once. Source: cultured CD8+ T cells from PBMCs, taken from culture after CMV antigen stimulation. These receptors were taken from a human donor in good health (CMV status not recorded). Some clones in this sample may be carry-over from other donors' samples.

The V call is TRBV6-1, the J call TRBJ2-1; 11 bases align to TRBD1. The CDR3 contains 15 residues. With V trimmed by 8 bases and J by 10 bases, 13 bases remained unmatched. Germline V gene sequence: CDR1 MNHNS, CDR2 SASEGT. CDR3 region: CASYFRGTGGWEQFF. DNA for the CDR3: TGTGCCAGCTACTTCAGAGGGACAGGGGGTTGGGAGCAGTTCTTC.

In this sample, this clonotype turned up once. The rearrangement joins TRBV2 to TRBJ2-1, with D maybe TRBD1 (5 bases). Trimming removed 8 bases from V and 16 bases from J, with 15 bases in between. The CDR3 has 10 amino acids. Germline lookup yields CDR1 SNHLY and CDR2 FYNNEI. CDR3 bases: TGTGCCAGCGACCAGGGCGTAAACTTCTTC. Its translation: CASDQGVNFF.

This clonotype was detected only a few times. V is TRBV6-6 and J is TRBJ1-2; TRBD1 matches 9 bases. Germline V gene sequence: CDR1 MNHNY, CDR2 SVGAGI (reference sequence). With 3 bases clipped from V and 3 bases from J, the junction kept 5 bases outside the gene matches. The CDR3 covers 15 residues. The CDR3 spells CASSYGDRVDYGYTF. The CDR3 coding sequence is TGTGCCAGCAGTTATGGGGACAGGGTGGACTATGGCTACACCTTC.

This chain uses TRBV7-9 with TRBJ2-1; 7 bases are shared with TRBD1. The CDR3 is 14 amino acids. CDR1 is SEHNR, CDR2 FQNEAQ, per germline (reference sequence). J gave up 5 bases and V 5 bases, and 6 bases lay outside the gene matches. The CDR3 protein is CASSHRQGDNEQFF. The DNA for the CDR3 is TGTGCCAGCAGCCACCGACAGGGCGACAATGAGCAGTTCTTC.

This chain's CDR3 is CASSLNTGWAKNIQYF. In DNA, the CDR3 is TGTGCCAGCAGTTTAAACACAGGGTGGGCCAAAAACATTCAGTACTTC. The chain is built from TRBV27 and TRBJ2-4, with D possibly matching TRBD1 (6 bases). V lost 2 bases and J 1 base, leaving 12 bases between the germline ends. Per the germline V gene, CDR1 is MNHEY and CDR2 is SMNVEV (reference sequence). This CDR3 contains 16 residues.

This rearrangement joins TRBV6-2 or TRBV6-3 to TRBJ2-2; 13 nucleotides align to TRBD2. Looked up from germline, CDR1 is MNHEY and CDR2 is SVGEGT. Trimming removed 5 bases from V and 0 bases from J; junction bases left unmatched: 12. The CDR3 spans 20 residues. The CDR3 is CASSEGAGLAGAANTGELFF. For the CDR3, the DNA is TGTGCCAGCAGTGAGGGCGCAGGACTAGCGGGGGCCGCGAACACCGGGGAGCTGTTTTTT.

This clonotype showed up many times. The V call is TRBV3-1, the J call TRBJ1-6; 7 bases agree with TRBD1. CDR1 LGHDT and CDR2 YNNKEL come from the germline V gene (reference sequence). J was trimmed by 6 bases and V by 2 bases; bases with no gene match: 4. The CDR3 is 15 residues long. CDR3 sequence: CASSQFDRANSPLHF. For the CDR3, the DNA is TGTGCCAGCAGCCAATTCGACAGGGCTAATTCACCCCTCCACTTT.

In DNA form, the CDR3 reads TGTGCCAGCAGCTTCCGGGACAGCTACGAGCAGTACTTC. Amino acids: CASSFRDSYEQYF. The chain has TRBV7-9 and TRBJ2-7, with 7 bases that match TRBD1. The V segment lost 3 bases and the J segment 3 bases; nucleotides outside the gene matches: 2. In germline, CDR1 is SEHNR, CDR2 FQNEAQ (reference sequence). CDR3 length equals 13 residues.

This chain uses TRBV7-2 with TRBJ2-1; TRBD2 agrees at 16 bases. This CDR3 is 22 amino acids long. The germline CDR1 and CDR2 sequences are SGHTA and FQGNSA. The V segment lost 2 bases and the J segment 0 bases; nucleotides outside the gene matches: 13. CDR3 sequence: CASSLIGGGTSGGAISYNEQFF. The CDR3 nucleotides are TGTGCCAGCAGCTTAATAGGGGGGGGGACTAGCGGGGGGGCGATCTCCTACAATGAGCAGTTCTTC.

This clonotype was counted at least ten times. The rearrangement uses TRBV10-3 and TRBJ1-2; perhaps TRBD1 as D (5 bases). The CDR3 sequence is 15 residues long. CDR1 ENHRY and CDR2 SYGVKD come from the germline V gene. V was cut by 6 bases and J by 4 bases, with 18 bases left in between. The CDR3 DNA is TGTGCCATCAGAGACCGGGACGGGGGGATCTATGGCTACACCTTC. Amino acid sequence: CAIRDRDGGIYGYTF.

This chain joins TRBV7-9 and TRBJ2-7; D may correspond to TRBD1 or TRBD2 (6 bases each). The germline V and J ends were trimmed by 1 base and 4 bases, with 14 bases remaining between them. This CDR3 comprises 15 residues. Per the germline V gene, CDR1 is SEHNR and CDR2 is FQNEAQ (reference sequence). DNA for the CDR3: TGTGCCAGCAGCTTAGGTCCGGGGGCCGTTTACGAGCAGTACTTC. Residues: CASSLGPGAVYEQYF.

V usage is TRBV6-5 and J usage is TRBJ1-2, with D possibly matching TRBD1 (6 bases). The germline V and J ends were trimmed by 5 bases and 3 bases, with 10 bases remaining between them. The CDR3 loop spans 13 amino acids. The V gene's germline CDR1 is MNHEY and CDR2 SVGAGI. In DNA, the CDR3 is TGTGCCAGCAGTGAGACAGGCTACTATGGCTACACCTTC. It specifies CASSETGYYGYTF.

The J gene is TRBJ2-3, the V gene TRBV19, with no clear D. The CDR3 consists of 15 residues. Germline CDR1 is LNHDA and CDR2 is SQIVND (reference sequence). The V end was cut by 1 base, the J end by 4 bases, with 12 bases between. The CDR3 here is CASSIAGTAADTQYF. CDR3 sequence (DNA): TGTGCCAGTAGTATAGCAGGAACAGCCGCAGATACGCAGTATTTT.

This clonotype was found a few times. The chain recombines TRBV20-1 with TRBJ2-2; D remains ambiguous. The ends were cut back, 3 bases at V and 2 bases at J, with 7 bases in the middle. Germline V gene data show CDR1 as DFQATT and CDR2 as SNEGSKA (reference sequence). This CDR3 has 13 residues. DNA of the CDR3: TGCAGTGCTAGTTCTTCTAACACCGGGGAGCTGTTTTTT. Amino acid sequence: CSASSSNTGELFF.

With regard to this clonotype: A much bigger clone sits one base away, suggesting this may be a read error. This rearrangement joins TRBV13 to TRBJ2-7; D gene ambiguous. V dropped 1 base and J dropped 3 bases, with 7 bases sitting between them. Germline V gives CDR1 PRHDT, CDR2 FYEKMQ (reference sequence). The CDR3 contains 13 residues. CDR3 sequence reads: CASSLADRYEQYF. The CDR3 coding sequence is TGTGCCAGCAGCTTAGCGGACCGCTACGAGCAGTACTTC.

This clonotype has just a few counts. The chain joins TRBV2 to TRBJ2-1; D is uncertain. Germline CDR1 SNHLY, CDR2 FYNNEI. V lost 1 base and J 0 bases, leaving 7 bases between the germline ends. The CDR3 is 15 residues long. This CDR3 reads CASSEDPSSYNEQFF. The DNA of the CDR3 is TGTGCCAGCAGTGAAGACCCGAGCTCCTACAATGAGCAGTTCTTC.

The chain combines TRBV24-1 with TRBJ2-5; D gene unclear. Germline CDR1 is KGHDR and CDR2 is SFDVKD. Between the trimmed V and J ends, which lost 6 bases and 1 base, there was a span of 8 bases. The CDR3 runs 13 residues. The CDR3 sequence is CATSSSAQETQYF. DNA of the CDR3: TGTGCCACCAGTTCGAGCGCCCAAGAGACCCAGTACTTC.

This rearrangement joins TRBV11-2 to TRBJ1-1; D perhaps matches TRBD1 (6 bases). This CDR3 has 13 residues. Germline assignment: CDR1 SGHAT and CDR2 FQNNGV. Trimming removed 5 bases at V and 1 base at J, with 8 bases between. The CDR3 reads CASSGGRNTEAFF. CDR3 bases: TGTGCCAGCAGCGGGGGGCGGAACACTGAAGCTTTCTTT.

This clonotype was seen only a few times. This chain joins TRBV12-3 or TRBV12-4 and TRBJ2-3; TRBD2 matches 7 bases. Trimming took 6 bases from V and 6 from J; bases not matched to a gene: 3. CDR3 length: 12 amino acids. CDR3 region: CASSISGDTQYF. CDR3 bases: TGTGCCAGCAGCATTAGCGGGGATACGCAGTATTTT.

This clonotype was seen more than once but under ten times. The rearrangement links TRBV7-9 to TRBJ2-2, with TRBD1 matching over 9 bases. V lost 2 bases to trimming and J lost 8 bases; unmatched junction nucleotides: 9. The CDR3 has 16 amino acids. From germline, CDR1 is SEHNR and CDR2 FQNEAQ (reference sequence). This CDR3 reads CASSLKDRGPEGELFF. CDR3 DNA: TGTGCCAGCAGCTTAAAGGACAGGGGTCCGGAAGGGGAGCTGTTTTTT.

The chain employs TRBV7-6 and TRBJ2-7; 12 nucleotides match TRBD1. With 0 bases clipped from V and 8 bases from J, the junction kept 2 bases outside the gene matches. Germline V gives CDR1 SGHVS, CDR2 FNYEAQ. The CDR3 consists of 14 residues. The CDR3 sequence: CASSLARDRGQQYV. As DNA, the CDR3 is TGTGCCAGCAGCTTAGCGCGGGACAGGGGGCAGCAGTACGTC.

The table lists this clonotype with a few counts. The CDR3 DNA is TGTGCCAGCAGCTTAGGGCCGGGCCTTAGCACAGATACGCAGTATTTT. It specifies CASSLGPGLSTDTQYF. The chain is built from TRBV7-8 and TRBJ2-3; no firm D call. CDR1 and CDR2 from the germline V gene are SGHVS and FQNEAQ. V lost 1 base and J lost 0, with 11 bases in between. This CDR3 is 16 amino acids long.

This clonotype was seen only a few times. V usage is TRBV24-1 and J usage is TRBJ2-7, with a possible D match to TRBD1 (7 bases). The length of the CDR3 is 14 residues. Germline CDR1 is KGHDR and CDR2 is SFDVKD. Trimming took 4 bases from V and 5 from J, leaving 14 bases between them. In DNA, the CDR3 is TGTGCCACCAGTGAAGGACAGGAGGGTAACGAGCAGTACGTC. This encodes CATSEGQEGNEQYV.

The table lists this clonotype with a count of one. V and J are TRBV20-1 and TRBJ1-1, with unresolved D. V dropped 0 bases and J dropped 6 bases, with 8 bases sitting between them. The CDR3 spans 12 residues. Germline-derived CDR1 and CDR2 are DFQATT and SNEGSKA (reference sequence). Here the CDR3 reads CSARDGLAEAFF. The CDR3, as DNA: TGCAGTGCTAGAGATGGGCTCGCTGAAGCTTTCTTT.

This clonotype was seen a handful of times. The chain has TRBV7-9 and TRBJ1-4; perhaps TRBD1 as D (6 bases). V shed 1 base and J shed 7 bases, with 13 bases lying between them. CDR1 and CDR2 from the germline V gene are SEHNR and FQNEAQ (reference sequence). CDR3 length equals 15 residues. The CDR3 here is CASSLEAGASEKLFF. CDR3 coding DNA: TGTGCCAGCAGCTTAGAGGCAGGGGCGTCTGAAAAACTGTTTTTT. The complete variable domain, with remaining parts taken from reference TRBV7-9 and TRBJ1-4, reads DTGVSQNPRHKITKRGQNVTFRCDPISEHNRLYWYRQTLGQGPEFLTYFQNEAQLEKSRLLSDRFSAERPKGSFSTLEIQRTEQGDSAMYLCASSLEAGASEKLFFGSGTQLSVL.

The gene calls are TRBV7-6 and TRBJ2-5; 7 nucleotides line up with TRBD1. The J segment lost 2 bases and the V segment lost 1 base, leaving 13 bases of the junction unmatched. The CDR3 contains 18 residues. Per germline, CDR1 SGHVS and CDR2 FNYEAQ. DNA of the CDR3: TGTGCCAGCAGCTTAGTACCGCAGGGGGAACGGCTGCAAGAGACCCAGTACTTC. Its translation: CASSLVPQGERLQETQYF.